The present entry profiles one T cell receptor (beta chain) with its context. This clone's antigen is unknown. Per-nucleotide qualities are absent, and no much larger clonotype sits a single base away. This sample stems from a study of blood T cell repertoires in COVID-19 (dated by TCRdb to the early 2020s). Study-level background: The collaborator samples originated in the United States, Italy and Spain and spanned the acute and convalescent phases of COVID-19. Sample metadata almost always included a de-identified subject ID, COVID-19 status, age in years and sex. The repertoires were released in a freely available public database intended as a resource for research on the immune response to SARS-CoV-2. The prospective study material was composed of cDNA or gDNA derived from T cells, B-cell-depleted T cells, or PBMCs. Where HLA class I and class II types were available, the types were taken from metadata supplied by the sample provider, not from assay-based typing. Samples were obtained from the ongoing ImmuneRACE study (first 160 participants) and from over a thousand subjects provided by 6 global collaborators. Subjects who had been exposed to COVID-19, were actively infected with it, or had recovered from it provided the deeply sampled blood TCRbeta repertoires that made up the dataset. Paper-wide results and their limitations: The quantity of clinical and demographic metadata differed by source and by participant and was supplied without curation.

V loses 4 bases, J loses 5 bases, and the germline ends lie 16 bases apart. From the cysteine up to the phenylalanine, the CDR3 has a length of 14 residues. The retained sequence is limited to the CDR3, 42 bases, with the frame set at the first base. CDR1 and CDR2 were assigned from the germline V gene (reference sequence) as SGHNT and YYREEE. TCRbeta CDR3 regions were amplified from genomic DNA using the immunoSEQ Assay, a bias-controlled multiplex PCR. Concerning the study's data processing: The number of nucleated cells in each sample was estimated from the amplification of reference gene primers within the assay. Sequence reads were collapsed and filtered to measure the absolute abundance of every unique TCRbeta CDR3 rearrangement. Productive Simpson clonality was computed per sample as the square root of Simpson's diversity index over productive rearrangements. Imported from immuneACCESS, the table was reduced by TCRdb to in-frame sequences with V and J called. These copies leave out some clones; in studies compared against another copy, an unresolved V gene accounts for under half, and the cause of the remainder is not known. V and J calls and clone size are copied from that table; D and trimming were computed from the DNA. Present in this sample are 100,000 or so clones, more than 80% of which were seen just once. The ten biggest clones cover around 4.3% of the sample.

Each collaborating institution followed its own protocols to collect whole blood in K2EDTA tubes. For TCRbeta analysis, collaborators shipped samples in one of three forms: frozen whole blood, isolated PBMCs, or DNA extracted from either of those sample types. The receptor comes from a human donor in a cohort sampled during active COVID-19. Input material: peripheral blood. The V and J segments used are TRBV5-4 and TRBJ2-7; a tentative D match to TRBD1 spans 6 bases. The DNA sequence is given as TGTGCCAGCAGCCCACCCAATAACAGGGACGAGCAGTACTTC. It translates as CASSPPNNRDEQYF.